The rows below give T cell receptor beta chains drawn from one sample of a study of blood T cell repertoires in COVID-19. TCRdb keeps only in-frame clones here, not all; method: immunoSEQ multiplex PCR. The table lists tens of thousands of clones, more than 80% of them singletons. The material sequenced was peripheral blood. All receptors come from a man aged 55 to 70 with acute or convalescent COVID-19. The CDR3 runs from the conserved cysteine through the conserved F or W. D genes are given only for firm matches. Some rows mark clone size as missing; the rest say once, few, many or name a class of expanded clone.

v_call	d_call	j_call	clone_size	cdr3_aa	cdr3_nt
TRBV2	NA	TRBJ2-2	NA	CASSGGRSTGELFF	TGTGCCAGCAGCGGGGGGCGCTCCACCGGGGAGCTGTTTTTT
TRBV9	NA	TRBJ2-5	NA	CASSVGQTETQYF	TGTGCCAGCAGCGTAGGACAGACAGAGACCCAGTACTTC
TRBV7-9	TRBD2	TRBJ2-7	NA	CASSLGLAATSSYEQYF	TGTGCCAGCAGCCTGGGACTAGCCGCCACGAGCTCCTACGAGCAGTACTTC
TRBV28	TRBD1	TRBJ2-7	NA	CASRSATGGWYEQYF	TGTGCCAGCAGATCAGCGACAGGGGGCTGGTACGAGCAGTACTTC
TRBV2	TRBD2	TRBJ2-7	once	CASRGLAGNYEQYF	TGTGCCAGCAGGGGACTAGCGGGAAACTACGAGCAGTACTTC
TRBV28	TRBD1	TRBJ1-4	NA	CASSPTGPNEKLFF	TGTGCCAGCAGCCCGACAGGGCCTAATGAAAAACTGTTTTTT
TRBV11-2	TRBD1	TRBJ1-2	once	CASSALTGMDGYTF	TGTGCCAGCAGCGCTTTGACAGGGATGGATGGCTACACCTTC
TRBV5-4	TRBD2	TRBJ2-1	NA	CASSTKTGTSNEQFF	TGTGCCAGCAGCACAAAGACCGGGACTAGCAATGAGCAGTTCTTC
TRBV28	NA	TRBJ1-1	NA	CASSYHRDRSRTEAFF	TGTGCCAGCAGTTATCACAGGGATCGGTCACGGACTGAAGCTTTCTTT
TRBV5-1	TRBD2	TRBJ2-7	NA	CASSSGTSYEQYF	TGCGCCAGCAGCTCTGGGACTAGCTACGAGCAGTACTTC
TRBV12-3/TRBV12-4	TRBD2	TRBJ2-4	NA	CASSRGGINIQYF	TGTGCCAGCAGTCGCGGGGGGATAAACATTCAGTACTTC
TRBV5-4	TRBD1	TRBJ1-1	once	CASSSGQKMNTEAFF	TGTGCCAGCAGCTCGGGACAGAAGATGAACACTGAAGCTTTCTTT
TRBV30	NA	TRBJ1-6	NA	CAWSPLTGRNSPLHF	TGTGCCTGGAGTCCCCTGACAGGCAGAAATTCACCCCTCCACTTT
TRBV5-4	NA	TRBJ2-7	NA	CASSLTADSYEQYF	TGTGCCAGCAGCTTGACGGCGGATTCCTACGAGCAGTACTTC
TRBV12-2	NA	TRBJ2-1	NA	CASRLEGSGGSGRTGEQFF	TGTGCAAGTCGCTTAGAGGGGTCAGGGGGTAGCGGGAGGACGGGTGAGCAGTTCTTC
TRBV28	NA	TRBJ2-7	few	CASSTGTRYSGEQYF	TGTGCCAGCAGTACAGGGACAAGATATTCGGGAGAGCAGTACTTC
TRBV9	NA	TRBJ1-5	few	CASSVGPNQPQHF	TGTGCCAGCAGCGTAGGGCCTAATCAGCCCCAGCATTTT
TRBV5-4	NA	TRBJ2-1	NA	CASSLGLGGNYNEQFF	TGTGCCAGCAGCTTGGGGTTGGGGGGAAACTACAATGAGCAGTTCTTC